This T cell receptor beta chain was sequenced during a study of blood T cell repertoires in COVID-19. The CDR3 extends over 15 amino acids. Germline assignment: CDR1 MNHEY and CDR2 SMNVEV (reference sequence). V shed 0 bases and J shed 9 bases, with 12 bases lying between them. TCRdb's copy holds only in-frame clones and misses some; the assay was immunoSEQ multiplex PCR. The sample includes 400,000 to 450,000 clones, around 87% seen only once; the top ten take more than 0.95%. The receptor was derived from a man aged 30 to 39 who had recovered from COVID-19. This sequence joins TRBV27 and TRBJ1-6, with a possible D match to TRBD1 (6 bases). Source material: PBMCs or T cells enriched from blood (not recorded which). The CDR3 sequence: CASSLSTGLPSPLHF. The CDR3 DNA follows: TGTGCCAGCAGTTTATCTACAGGGTTGCCTTCACCCCTCCACTTT.